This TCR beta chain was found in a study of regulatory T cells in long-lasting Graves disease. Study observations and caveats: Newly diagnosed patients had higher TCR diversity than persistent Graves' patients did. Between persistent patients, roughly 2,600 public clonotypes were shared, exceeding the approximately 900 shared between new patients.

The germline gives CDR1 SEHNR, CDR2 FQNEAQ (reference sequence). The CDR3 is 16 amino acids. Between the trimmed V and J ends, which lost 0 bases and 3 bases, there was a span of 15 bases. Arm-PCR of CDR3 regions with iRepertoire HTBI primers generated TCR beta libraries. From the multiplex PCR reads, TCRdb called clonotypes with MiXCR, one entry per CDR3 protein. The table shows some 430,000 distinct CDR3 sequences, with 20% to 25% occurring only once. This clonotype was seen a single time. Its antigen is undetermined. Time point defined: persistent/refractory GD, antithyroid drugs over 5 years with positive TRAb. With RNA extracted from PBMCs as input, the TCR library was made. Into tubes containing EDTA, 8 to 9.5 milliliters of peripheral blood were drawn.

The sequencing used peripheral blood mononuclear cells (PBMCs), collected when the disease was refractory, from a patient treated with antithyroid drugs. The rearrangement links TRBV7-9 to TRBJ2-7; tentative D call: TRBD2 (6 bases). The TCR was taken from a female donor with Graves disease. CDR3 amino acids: CASSLAVGGEFYEQYF. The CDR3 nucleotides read TGTGCCAGCAGCTTAGCAGTGGGCGGGGAATTCTACGAGCAGTACTTC.